Listed here are 8 T cell receptor beta chains from one sample, sequenced in a study of blood T cell repertoires in COVID-19. Some clones are missing from TCRdb's copy, which holds only in-frame ones; the method was immunoSEQ multiplex PCR. The table shows 63,000 or so clones, with nearly 85% occurring only once. The sequenced material came from peripheral blood. These receptors came from a human donor in a cohort sampled during active COVID-19.

This sequence joins TRBV2 and TRBJ2-3; 8 nucleotides line up with TRBD2. The CDR3 covers 14 residues. Germline CDR1 reads SNHLY; CDR2 reads FYNNEI. Trimming cost V 4 bases and J 2 bases; bases outside gene matches: 2. This chain's CDR3 is CASSGLALTDTQYF. For the CDR3, the DNA is TGTGCCAGCAGTGGACTAGCGCTCACAGATACGCAGTATTTT.

The V and J genes are TRBV4-3 and TRBJ1-5; D is possibly TRBD1 (5 bases). The germline V gene has CDR1 LGHNA and CDR2 YSLEER. Trimming stripped 0 bases from V and 0 bases from J, with 18 bases between. This CDR3 comprises 19 residues. Here the CDR3 reads CASSQEIGRELYSNQPQHF. The CDR3 DNA sequence: TGCGCCAGCAGCCAAGAAATTGGCAGGGAACTTTATAGCAATCAGCCCCAGCATTTT.

The V gene is TRBV10-3, the J gene TRBJ2-3; D possibly corresponds to TRBD2 (6 bases). The length of the CDR3 is 17 residues. The V end lost 3 bases, the J end lost 1 base, and 17 bases lay between the germline ends. Germline assignment: CDR1 ENHRY and CDR2 SYGVKD. The CDR3 DNA reads as TGTGCCATCAGTGATCCCTCGGGTAGCGGTGGCACAGATACGCAGTATTTT. Encoded protein: CAISDPSGSGGTDTQYF.

This chain joins TRBV6-5 and TRBJ2-2; D unclear. Germline loops: CDR1 MNHEY, CDR2 SVGAGI. Trimming took off 9 bases at V and 1 base at J, with 9 bases between the two ends. The CDR3 has 13 residues. CDR3 bases: TGTGCCAGTAGCCAACAGAACACCGGGGAGCTGTTTTTT. Its translation is CASSQQNTGELFF.

This rearrangement joins TRBV29-1 to TRBJ1-3, with D perhaps matching TRBD1 (5 bases). This CDR3 is built from 14 residues. Germline CDR1 and CDR2: SQVTM and ANQGSEA. Trimming pared 7 bases from V and 0 bases from J, leaving 13 bases between. CDR3 sequence (DNA): TGCAGCGCCGAGACAGCCTTCTCTGGAAACACCATATATTTT. It specifies CSAETAFSGNTIYF.

The CDR3 loop is CASSLLYRGGPRNEQFF. The CDR3 DNA reads as TGCGCCAGCAGCTTGCTTTATCGGGGGGGCCCTAGGAATGAGCAGTTCTTC. The V gene is TRBV5-1, the J gene TRBJ2-1; 8 nucleotides line up with TRBD2. Germline values: CDR1 SGHRS, CDR2 YFSETQ. Trimming at V came to 1 base and at J to 7 bases, leaving 13 bases not matched to a gene. The CDR3 spans 17 residues.

The chain has TRBV7-2 and TRBJ2-1, with D possibly being TRBD1 (5 bases). Germline loops: CDR1 SGHTA, CDR2 FQGNSA. Trimming shortened V by 5 bases and J by 4 bases, and 9 bases separated the two germline ends. This CDR3 is 13 amino acids long. The CDR3 protein is CASSGRQYNEQFF. The DNA for the CDR3 is TGTGCCAGCAGCGGCAGACAGTACAATGAGCAGTTCTTC.

This chain links TRBV9 with TRBJ2-1; 11 bases agree with TRBD2. CDR1 is SGDLS, CDR2 YYNGEE, per germline. The CDR3 totals 15 residues. The trim removed 3 bases at V and 4 bases at J, leaving 3 bases unmatched. DNA of the CDR3: TGTGCCAGCAGCGACGGGACTAGCGGATACAATGAGCAGTTCTTC. Its protein product is CASSDGTSGYNEQFF.